The source of this T cell receptor beta chain is a study of OX40 agonist ivuxolimab in advanced cancers. In the study overall: Hepatocellular carcinoma, melanoma, renal cell or head and neck cancer was diagnosed in the dose-escalation patients.

Study outcomes and limitations: Near-lowest levels of clonal expansion characterized partial responders at 0.1-3.0 mg/kg. The study found that CD8+ T cells averaged more expanded clones than CD4+.

The CDR3 loop spans 13 amino acids. V lost 6 bases, J lost 11 bases, and 19 bases lay in between. Per the germline V gene, CDR1 is MDHEN and CDR2 is SYDVKM. Clones were read by immunoSEQ multiplex PCR, and TCRdb kept only the in-frame ones, dropping some. Here the sample spans approximately 100,000 clones, 87% being singletons. If patients had autoimmune disease history or systemic immunosuppression, they were excluded. Concerning this clone itself: Its antigen is as yet unknown.

Sequencing was performed on CD4+ or CD8+ T cells sorted from blood, taken in a trial of the OX40 agonist ivuxolimab. This sequence originates from an adult with an advanced solid tumor such as melanoma, head and neck, liver or kidney cancer. The chain is built from TRBV28 and TRBJ1-1; D call uncertain. CDR3 region: CASSPDGRFLAFF. The CDR3 coding sequence is TGTGCCAGCAGCCCCGACGGTAGGTTTTTGGCTTTCTTT.